These T cell receptor beta chains were read from a single sample in a study of T cells after yellow fever vaccination. TCRdb reprocessed the 5' RACE reads with MiXCR, giving one entry per CDR3 protein. This table has some 400,000 distinct CDR3 sequences, approximately 18% appearing once. The sample here was PBMCs, taken before the yellow fever booster vaccination. The receptors originated from a man aged 18 to 30 who received the YFV17D yellow fever vaccine. CDR3s include the opening cysteine and the closing phenylalanine or tryptophan. D genes are given only for firm matches. Size tells how often a clone was seen (once, few, many) or the class of an expanded clone, and some rows leave it out.

j_gene: TRBJ1-1; abundance: many; v_gene: TRBV20-1; d_gene: TRBD1; CDR3nt: TGCAGTGCTAATCAGGGGGCTCGGTTGGGAGACACTGAAGCTTTCTTT; CDR3aa: CSANQGARLGDTEAFF
j_gene: TRBJ1-1; abundance: -; v_gene: TRBV12-3/TRBV12-4; d_gene: TRBD1; CDR3nt: TGTGCCAGCAGTTTTGGGGACAGGTACACTGAAGCTTTCTTT; CDR3aa: CASSFGDRYTEAFF
j_gene: TRBJ2-3; abundance: -; v_gene: TRBV7-2; d_gene: -; CDR3nt: TGTGCCAGCAGCTTAGATGGGACCCGTGGCTCTGGGGGTACGCAGTATTTT; CDR3aa: CASSLDGTRGSGGTQYF
j_gene: TRBJ2-1; abundance: -; v_gene: TRBV2; d_gene: -; CDR3nt: TGTGCCAGCAGTAGGATTGGAGGCGAGCAGTTCTTC; CDR3aa: CASSRIGGEQFF
j_gene: TRBJ1-4; abundance: -; v_gene: TRBV10-3; d_gene: TRBD1; CDR3nt: TGTGCCATCAGGGGACAGGGTGGTGAAAAACTGTTTTTT; CDR3aa: CAIRGQGGEKLFF
j_gene: TRBJ2-2; abundance: -; v_gene: TRBV5-1; d_gene: -; CDR3nt: TGCGCCAGCAGCGCCCGTCTGCGGGGCTCAAGGGGGCGCGGTCTGTTCACCGGGGAGCTGTTTTTT; CDR3aa: CASSARLRGSRGRGLFTGELFF
j_gene: TRBJ2-1; abundance: few; v_gene: TRBV5-6; d_gene: TRBD2; CDR3nt: TGTGCCAGCACGCCCCGCGGGGGGGCTTTGGAGTTCTTC; CDR3aa: CASTPRGGALEFF
j_gene: TRBJ2-2; abundance: -; v_gene: TRBV2; d_gene: TRBD2; CDR3nt: TGTGCCAGCAATCCTACTAGCGAGACCGGGGAGCTGTTTTTT; CDR3aa: CASNPTSETGELFF
j_gene: TRBJ1-1; abundance: few; v_gene: TRBV7-2; d_gene: -; CDR3nt: TGTGCCAGCAGCCCTCTGACTGCCCTCAGGGCTTTCTTT; CDR3aa: CASSPLTALRAFF
j_gene: TRBJ2-3; abundance: few; v_gene: TRBV11-2; d_gene: -; CDR3nt: TGTGCCAGCAGCTTACTGGCGGGGACAATCACAGATACGCAGTATTTT; CDR3aa: CASSLLAGTITDTQYF
j_gene: TRBJ1-2; abundance: few; v_gene: TRBV20-1; d_gene: TRBD1; CDR3nt: TGCAGTGCTAGGGACAGGAAGGGCTATGGCTACACCTTC; CDR3aa: CSARDRKGYGYTF
j_gene: TRBJ1-2; abundance: -; v_gene: TRBV6-5; d_gene: TRBD1; CDR3nt: TGTGCCAGCAGTTATTTTGGGACAGGGGTAGGCTACACCTTC; CDR3aa: CASSYFGTGVGYTF
j_gene: TRBJ2-3; abundance: -; v_gene: TRBV12-3/TRBV12-4; d_gene: TRBD1; CDR3nt: TGTGCCAGCAGTATCCAACAGGGGGCAAACACAGATACGCAGTATTTT; CDR3aa: CASSIQQGANTDTQYF
j_gene: TRBJ2-2; abundance: few; v_gene: TRBV7-9; d_gene: -; CDR3nt: TGTGCCAGCAGCTCAACAGGGTCGAACACCGGGGAGCTGTTTTTT; CDR3aa: CASSSTGSNTGELFF
j_gene: TRBJ2-3; abundance: -; v_gene: TRBV19; d_gene: -; CDR3nt: TGTGCCAGTAGTTCTTTGCGGGGTAGGACAGATACGCAGTATTTT; CDR3aa: CASSSLRGRTDTQYF
j_gene: TRBJ1-4; abundance: -; v_gene: TRBV12-3/TRBV12-4; d_gene: -; CDR3nt: TGTGCCAGCAGTTTTATCACTGGCGAAAAACTGTTTTTT; CDR3aa: CASSFITGEKLFF